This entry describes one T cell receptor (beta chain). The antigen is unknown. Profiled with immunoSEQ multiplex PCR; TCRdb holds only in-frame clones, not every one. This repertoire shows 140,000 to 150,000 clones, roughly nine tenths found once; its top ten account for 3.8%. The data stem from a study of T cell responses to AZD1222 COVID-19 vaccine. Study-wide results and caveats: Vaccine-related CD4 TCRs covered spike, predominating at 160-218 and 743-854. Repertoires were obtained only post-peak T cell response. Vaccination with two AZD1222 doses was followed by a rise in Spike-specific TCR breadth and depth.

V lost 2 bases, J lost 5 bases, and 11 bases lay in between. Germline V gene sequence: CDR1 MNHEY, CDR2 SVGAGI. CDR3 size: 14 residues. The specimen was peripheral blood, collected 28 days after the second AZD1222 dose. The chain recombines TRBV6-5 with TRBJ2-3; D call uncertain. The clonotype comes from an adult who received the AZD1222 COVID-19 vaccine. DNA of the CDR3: TGTGCCAGCAGTTACGACTCTCCTAGAGATACGCAGTATTTT. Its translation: CASSYDSPRDTQYF.